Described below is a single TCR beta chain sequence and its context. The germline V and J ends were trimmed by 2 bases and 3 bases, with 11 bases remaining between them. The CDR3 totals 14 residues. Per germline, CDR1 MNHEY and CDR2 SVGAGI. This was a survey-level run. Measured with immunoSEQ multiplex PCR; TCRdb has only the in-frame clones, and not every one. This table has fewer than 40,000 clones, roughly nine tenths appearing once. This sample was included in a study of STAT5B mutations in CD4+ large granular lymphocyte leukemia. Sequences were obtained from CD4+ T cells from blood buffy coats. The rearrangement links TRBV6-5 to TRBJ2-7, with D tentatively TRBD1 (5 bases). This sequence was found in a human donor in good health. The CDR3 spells CASSYGARGYEQYF. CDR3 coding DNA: TGTGCCAGCAGTTACGGGGCTAGGGGCTACGAGCAGTACTTC.